The rows below give T cell receptor beta chains drawn from one sample of a study of blood T cells in healthy people across ages. TCRdb ran MiXCR on the 5' RACE reads and lists one entry per CDR3 protein. The sample yields about 1 million distinct CDR3 sequences, under 45% seen once. Source material: blood. Source of these receptors: a woman aged 55-70 years in good health. Both conserved end residues are part of each CDR3. The order of the fields is D gene, V gene, CDR3 length, clone size, J gene, CDR3 protein, CDR3 DNA. The D gene is left open where the match is weak. Rows give clone size only sometimes, using once, few, many, or a class for an expanded clone.

.,TRBV27,13,.,TRBJ1-1,CASSLTLRAEAFF,TGTGCCAGCAGTTTGACCTTAAGGGCTGAAGCTTTCTTT
.,TRBV7-3,14,.,TRBJ1-2,CASSLQGGGSGYTF,TGTGCCAGCAGCTTACAGGGAGGGGGTAGTGGCTACACCTTC
TRBD2,TRBV5-6,18,.,TRBJ2-7,CASSLRLVLAGARYEQYF,TGTGCCAGCAGCTTGAGGTTGGTACTAGCGGGAGCCAGATACGAGCAGTACTTC
TRBD2,TRBV4-1,14,.,TRBJ2-5,CASSLGGSAETQYF,TGCGCCAGCAGCCTCGGGGGGAGCGCTGAGACCCAGTACTTC
TRBD1,TRBV7-3,14,many,TRBJ2-3,CAGPGTGSTDTQYF,TGTGCCGGTCCCGGGACAGGTAGCACAGATACGCAGTATTTT
.,TRBV20-1,15,few,TRBJ2-5,CSARPPGAGSKTQYF,TGCAGTGCTAGGCCCCCTGGGGCAGGGAGTAAGACCCAGTACTTC
.,TRBV20-1,15,.,TRBJ2-3,CSAGKTSWYTDTQYF,TGCAGTGCTGGGAAGACAAGCTGGTACACAGATACGCAGTATTTT
.,TRBV9,12,.,TRBJ2-1,CASSVQLDEQFF,TGTGCCAGCAGCGTACAGCTTGATGAGCAGTTCTTC
.,TRBV12-3/TRBV12-4,16,few,TRBJ1-5,CASSLTPRRANQPQHF,TGTGCCAGCAGTTTAACCCCCCGCAGGGCGAATCAGCCCCAGCATTTT
TRBD2,TRBV7-7,18,.,TRBJ2-3,CASSLGTSGPSSTDTQYF,TGTGCCAGCAGCTTAGGGACTAGCGGCCCCTCGAGCACAGATACGCAGTATTTT
.,TRBV5-1,14,.,TRBJ2-1,CASSRGTDYNEQFF,TGCGCCAGCAGCCGTGGGACGGATTACAATGAGCAGTTCTTC
TRBD1,TRBV5-1,14,.,TRBJ2-7,CASSIPTGSDEQYF,TGCGCCAGCAGCATTCCGACAGGGAGCGACGAGCAGTACTTC
.,TRBV5-1,15,.,TRBJ2-3,CASSMERSRTDTQYF,TGCGCCAGCAGCATGGAGAGGTCGAGGACAGATACGCAGTATTTT
.,TRBV11-2,15,.,TRBJ2-1,CASSSGTYSYNEQFF,TGTGCCAGCAGCTCCGGGACTTACAGCTACAATGAGCAGTTCTTC
.,TRBV4-1,14,.,TRBJ2-4,CASSPNNLIGEQYF,TGCGCCAGCAGCCCAAACAACCTAATCGGGGAGCAGTACTTC
.,TRBV12-3/TRBV12-4,14,.,TRBJ2-7,CASSLGLERDEQYF,TGTGCCAGCAGTTTAGGACTGGAGCGGGACGAGCAGTACTTC
TRBD1,TRBV20-1,17,.,TRBJ1-2,CSASGLDRGPFNYGYTF,TGCAGTGCTAGCGGCCTGGACAGGGGACCCTTTAACTATGGCTACACCTTC
.,TRBV11-1,17,few,TRBJ2-3,CASSLALGGPSTDTQYF,TGTGCCAGCAGCTTAGCGCTTGGCGGGCCTAGCACAGATACGCAGTATTTT
.,TRBV9,18,few,TRBJ2-6,CASSALTGPTSGANVLTF,TGTGCCAGCAGCGCTTTAACAGGCCCCACCTCTGGGGCCAACGTCCTGACTTTC
.,TRBV6-1,14,.,TRBJ1-5,CASVTRDSNQPQHF,TGTGCCAGCGTGACTAGGGACAGCAATCAGCCCCAGCATTTT
TRBD1,TRBV12-3/TRBV12-4,15,.,TRBJ1-2,CASSWTGGSNYGYTF,TGTGCCAGCAGTTGGACAGGGGGATCTAACTATGGCTACACCTTC
.,TRBV29-1,11,.,TRBJ2-1,CSVAYYNEQFF,TGCAGCGTTGCTTACTACAATGAGCAGTTCTTC
TRBD2,TRBV12-3/TRBV12-4,15,.,TRBJ2-7,CASSFRTSGPYEQYF,TGTGCCAGCAGTTTTAGGACTAGCGGACCCTACGAGCAGTACTTC
TRBD2,TRBV28,17,.,TRBJ2-1,CASSTFRTSGGGNEQFF,TGTGCCAGCAGTACTTTCCGGACTAGCGGGGGAGGGAATGAGCAGTTCTTC
TRBD1,TRBV7-9,16,few,TRBJ2-7,CASSHLGTGAYYEQYF,TGTGCCAGCAGTCATCTTGGGACAGGGGCTTACTACGAGCAGTACTTC
.,TRBV11-2,16,many,TRBJ2-5,CASSLVSGRPRETQYF,TGTGCCAGCAGCTTAGTGTCCGGGCGGCCTCGAGAGACCCAGTACTTC
.,TRBV28,13,few,TRBJ2-1,CASSLQLQETQFF,TGTGCCAGCAGTTTACAGCTCCAAGAGACCCAGTTCTTC